The 25 T cell receptor beta chains given below trace back to one sample, sequenced in a study of T cells of healthy individuals. MiXCR was run by TCRdb on the 5' RACE reads, yielding one entry per CDR3 protein. Among about 100,000 distinct CDR3 sequences, under 20% were seen once, and the ten largest hold about 6.2%. The receptors originated from a human donor in good health.

This chain connects TRBV20-1 to TRBJ2-2, with 14 bases lining up with TRBD2. This CDR3 spans 16 amino acids. The ends lost 3 bases at V and 5 bases at J; junction bases unmatched: 5. From germline, CDR1 is DFQATT and CDR2 SNEGSKA (reference sequence). The chain's CDR3 is CSASGLAGGYTGELFF. CDR3 nucleotide sequence: TGCAGTGCTAGTGGACTAGCGGGAGGTTATACCGGGGAGCTGTTTTTT.

This clonotype was observed a single time. CDR3: CASSQASSGEYNEQFF. CDR3 DNA: TGTGCCAGCAGCCAAGCGAGCAGTGGGGAATACAATGAGCAGTTCTTC. The rearrangement joins TRBV4-2 to TRBJ2-1, with no clear D. The CDR3 is made up of 16 amino acids. Germline V CDR1 and CDR2: LGHNA, YNFKEQ. Trimming cost V 1 base and J 4 bases, with 14 bases left between them.

This clonotype has only a few counts. The V call is TRBV20-1, the J call TRBJ2-3; perhaps TRBD2 as D (6 bases). Trimming shortened V by 4 bases and J by 3 bases, and 11 bases separated the two germline ends. CDR1 DFQATT and CDR2 SNEGSKA come from the germline V gene (reference sequence). This CDR3 comprises 13 residues. CDR3 residues: CSANAGQTDTQYF. In DNA form, the CDR3 reads TGCAGTGCTAATGCGGGGCAAACAGATACGCAGTATTTT.

This clonotype was observed a handful of times. The chain links TRBV6-2 or TRBV6-3 to TRBJ2-5; 11 nucleotides align to TRBD2. The CDR3 consists of 14 residues. The J segment lost 4 bases and the V segment lost 6 bases, leaving 4 bases of the junction unmatched. The germline CDR1 and CDR2 sequences are MNHEY and SVGEGT. CDR3 sequence (DNA): TGTGCCAGCAGGCTTAGCGGGGGGGGAGAGACCCAGTACTTC. Translation gives CASRLSGGGETQYF.

This clonotype was counted between two and nine times. The chain links TRBV29-1 to TRBJ2-7; 12 bases map to TRBD1. Germline V CDR1 and CDR2: SQVTM, ANQGSEA. The V segment lost 6 bases and the J segment 6 bases; nucleotides outside the gene matches: 12. This CDR3 contains 15 residues. CDR3: CSVKEAGTGGAEQYF. Written as DNA, the CDR3 is TGCAGCGTGAAAGAGGCGGGGACAGGGGGCGCCGAGCAGTACTTC.

This chain connects TRBV14 to TRBJ1-2; D is unclear. Germline loops: CDR1 SGHDN, CDR2 FVKESK. V was trimmed by 4 bases and J by 4 bases, leaving 10 bases between them. CDR3 length equals 13 residues. The CDR3 DNA sequence: TGTGCCAGCAGCCCAGAGGACCGCTATGGCTACACCTTC. The encoded protein is CASSPEDRYGYTF. The full variable domain, rest sourced from reference TRBV14 and TRBJ1-2, is EAGVTQFPSHSVIEKGQTVTLRCDPISGHDNLYWYRRVMGKEIKFLLHFVKESKQDESGMPNNRFLAERTGGTYSTLKVQPAELEDSGVYFCASSPEDRYGYTFGSGTRLTVV.

This clonotype occurred many times. The genes are TRBV4-2 and TRBJ2-1; tentatively, D is TRBD2 (7 bases). CDR1 and CDR2 (germline): LGHNA, YNFKEQ. Trimming shortened V by 4 bases and J by 0 bases, and 16 bases separated the two germline ends. The CDR3 is 17 residues long. This chain's CDR3 is CASSPLGGGSSYNEQFF. CDR3 coding DNA: TGTGCCAGCAGCCCACTAGGGGGGGGGAGCTCCTACAATGAGCAGTTCTTC.

This CDR3 is CASSLTKETQYF. The DNA for the CDR3 is TGTGCCAGCAGTCTCACAAAAGAGACCCAGTACTTC. V is TRBV6-6 and J is TRBJ2-5, with D hard to call. This CDR3 is 12 amino acids long. The V gene lost 5 bases and the J gene lost 3 bases, with 7 bases spanning the gap. In germline, CDR1 is MNHNY, CDR2 SVGAGI (reference sequence).

This clonotype was seen a few times. The chain couples TRBV28 to TRBJ2-1; D perhaps matches TRBD2 (6 bases). V lost 10 bases and J 8 bases, leaving 18 bases between the germline ends. CDR3 size: 13 residues. Looked up from germline, CDR1 is MDHEN and CDR2 is SYDVKM. The CDR3 DNA reads as TGTGCCACCTGGGACTCGGCGGTCGATGAGCAGTTCTTC. This translates into CATWDSAVDEQFF.

This clonotype was recorded a few times. V gene TRBV4-3 combines with J gene TRBJ1-5; D is ambiguous. The V end lost 1 base, the J end lost 2 bases, and 6 bases lay between the germline ends. CDR1 LGHNA and CDR2 YSLEER come from the germline V gene. The length of the CDR3 is 14 residues. The CDR3 sequence: CASSQVRGNQPQHF. The CDR3 DNA is TGCGCCAGCAGCCAAGTCCGGGGCAATCAGCCCCAGCATTTT.

In its sample, this clonotype was seen a few times. The chain is built from TRBV20-1 and TRBJ2-7, with D tentatively TRBD2 (6 bases). This CDR3 is 15 amino acids long. The germline V and J ends were trimmed by 3 bases and 3 bases, with 18 bases remaining between them. CDR1 DFQATT and CDR2 SNEGSKA come from the germline V gene (reference sequence). The CDR3 DNA reads as TGCAGTGCTAGTCTTTTGACCGGAGGGGTCTACGAGCAGTACTTC. It is translated as CSASLLTGGVYEQYF.

This clonotype has more than one count but fewer than ten. The V gene is TRBV10-3, the J gene TRBJ2-5; D perhaps matches TRBD1 (5 bases). This CDR3 region has 12 residues. Germline values: CDR1 ENHRY, CDR2 SYGVKD. V was trimmed by 10 bases and J by 5 bases, leaving 14 bases between them. As DNA, the CDR3 is TGTGCCACTCTGGGGCTTGCGGAGACCCAGTACTTC. It specifies CATLGLAETQYF.

This clonotype was seen a handful of times. The rearrangement links TRBV28 to TRBJ1-5; 8 bases are shared with TRBD1. The CDR3 spans 16 residues. V dropped 6 bases and J dropped 3; count of bases not matched to a gene: 10. Germline loops: CDR1 MDHEN, CDR2 SYDVKM. Here the CDR3 reads CASRADREWHNQPQHF. The CDR3 nucleotides read TGTGCCAGCAGGGCGGACAGGGAGTGGCACAATCAGCCCCAGCATTTT.

This clonotype was picked up a small number of times. The V call is TRBV7-8, the J call TRBJ1-1, with D unresolved. V lost 5 bases, J lost 7 bases, and 14 bases lay in between. CDR3 length equals 13 residues. Germline V gene sequence: CDR1 SGHVS, CDR2 FQNEAQ. For the CDR3, the DNA is TGTGCCAGCAGCCCTCGACGGCTCGATGAAGCTTTCTTT. Translated, it gives CASSPRRLDEAFF.

This clonotype was seen many times. The chain has TRBV10-3 and TRBJ1-1; 7 nucleotides line up with TRBD1. Trimming at V came to 9 bases and at J to 8 bases, leaving 6 bases not matched to a gene. Germline V CDR1 and CDR2: ENHRY, SYGVKD. This CDR3 region has 11 residues. CDR3 residues: CAIAQGSEAFF. For the CDR3, the DNA is TGTGCCATTGCACAGGGGTCGGAAGCTTTCTTT.

In its sample, this clonotype was seen a few times. The chain has TRBV5-1 and TRBJ1-2; D is ambiguous. Per germline, CDR1 SGHRS and CDR2 YFSETQ. Between the trimmed V and J ends, which lost 0 bases and 0 bases, there was a span of 6 bases. The CDR3 runs 14 residues. The CDR3 reads CASSLGEANYGYTF. In DNA form, the CDR3 reads TGCGCCAGCAGCTTGGGGGAAGCTAACTATGGCTACACCTTC.

V and J are TRBV7-3 and TRBJ2-5; possible D gene TRBD1, 5 bases. Trimming removed 1 base from V and 3 bases from J, with 6 bases in between. CDR3 length equals 13 residues. The V gene's germline CDR1 is SGHTA and CDR2 FQGTGA. The CDR3 DNA sequence: TGTGCCAGCAGCTTAAACAGGAAAGAGACCCAGTACTTC. Protein product: CASSLNRKETQYF.

Of note for this clonotype: A much larger clone sits a single nucleotide away, making a read error possible. CDR3: CASSSPGEGTEAFF. In DNA, the CDR3 is TGTGCCAGCAGTTCTCCGGGAGAGGGCACTGAAGCTTTCTTT. This chain connects TRBV2 to TRBJ1-1; the D is unclear. The CDR3 length is 14 residues. Germline-derived CDR1 and CDR2 are SNHLY and FYNNEI. The germline V and J ends were trimmed by 5 bases and 4 bases, with 14 bases remaining between them. The full variable domain, in which reference TRBV2 and TRBJ1-1 provide the parts outside the CDR3, is EPEVTQTPSHQVTQMGQEVILRCVPISNHLYFYWYRQILGQKVEFLVSFYNNEISEKSEIFDDQFSVERPDGSNFTLKIRSTKLEDSAMYFCASSSPGEGTEAFFGQGTRLTVV.

The V and J genes are TRBV10-3 and TRBJ2-5, with 9 bases identical to TRBD2. CDR3 size: 19 residues. J lost 0 bases, V lost 0 bases, and 11 bases had no gene match. Germline CDR1 reads ENHRY; CDR2 reads SYGVKD. The DNA of the CDR3 is TGTGCCATCAGTGAGTCGAGGGTAGCGGGAGACGATTACCAAGAGACCCAGTACTTC. Translation: CAISESRVAGDDYQETQYF.

The V and J genes are TRBV12-3 or TRBV12-4 and TRBJ1-5, with D possibly TRBD1 on 5 matching bases. This CDR3 has 15 amino acids. V was shortened by 4 bases and J by 2 bases, with 12 bases between the two germline ends. The DNA of the CDR3 is TGTGCCAGCAGTTATGGCAGGGCGGGCAATCAGCCCCAGCATTTT. Protein sequence: CASSYGRAGNQPQHF.

The chain recombines TRBV5-1 with TRBJ2-3; D remains unclear. V lost 4 bases and J lost 2, with 2 bases in between. CDR1 and CDR2 (germline): SGHRS, YFSETQ. The CDR3 length is 11 residues. CDR3 protein: CASSNTDTQYF. CDR3 DNA sequence: TGCGCCAGCAGCAACACAGATACGCAGTATTTT.

In this sample, this clonotype turned up many times. J is TRBJ2-6 and V is TRBV20-1; no clear D. Trimming removed 5 bases at V and 1 base at J, with 6 bases between. Germline loops: CDR1 DFQATT, CDR2 SNEGSKA (reference sequence). This CDR3 comprises 13 residues. The CDR3, as DNA: TGCAGTGCTCCCGATTCTGGGGCCAACGTCCTGACTTTC. Amino acid sequence: CSAPDSGANVLTF.

The chain is built from TRBV28 and TRBJ2-3; tentatively, D is TRBD1 (5 bases). The ends were cut back, 3 bases at V and 2 bases at J, with 9 bases in the middle. The CDR3 loop spans 14 amino acids. Germline V CDR1 and CDR2: MDHEN, SYDVKM. The CDR3 DNA sequence: TGTGCCAGCAGTTTCTTAGGGGACACAGATACGCAGTATTTT. Translation: CASSFLGDTDTQYF.

This clonotype occurred a few times. The chain couples TRBV10-3 to TRBJ1-1; the D is unclear. Per germline, CDR1 ENHRY and CDR2 SYGVKD. The CDR3 spans 13 residues. Between the trimmed V and J ends, which lost 4 bases and 0 bases, there was a span of 6 bases. The CDR3 region is CAISVRMNTEAFF. The CDR3, as DNA: TGTGCCATCAGTGTTAGGATGAACACTGAAGCTTTCTTT.

This clonotype turned up a few times. The chain uses TRBV3-1 and TRBJ2-7; no clear D. The germline CDR1 and CDR2 sequences are LGHDT and YNNKEL (reference sequence). The CDR3 covers 13 residues. V shed 1 base and J shed 1 base, with 5 bases lying between them. CDR3 sequence reads: CASSQGESYEQYF. The CDR3 DNA follows: TGTGCCAGCAGCCAAGGAGAGTCCTACGAGCAGTACTTC.